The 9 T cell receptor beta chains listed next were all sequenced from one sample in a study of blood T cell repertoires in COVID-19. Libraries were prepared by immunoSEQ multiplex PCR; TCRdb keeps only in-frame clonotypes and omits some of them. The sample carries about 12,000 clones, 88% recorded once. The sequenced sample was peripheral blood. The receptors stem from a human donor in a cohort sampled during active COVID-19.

In nucleotides, the CDR3 is TGCGCCAGCAGGGGACAGGGGCTTCCGGGCTACACCTTC. It yields the protein CASRGQGLPGYTF. The chain combines TRBV10-2 with TRBJ1-2, with TRBD1 matching 10 bases. The CDR3 consists of 13 residues. Germline-derived CDR1 and CDR2 are WSHSY and SAAADI. V was clipped by 6 bases and J by 8 bases; unmatched bases: 6.

CDR3 in DNA: TGTGCCATCAGTGAGTCGACAGGTACAGATACGCAGTATTTT. This codes for CAISESTGTDTQYF. The chain links TRBV10-3 to TRBJ2-3; TRBD1 is a possible D gene (6 bases). Germline values: CDR1 ENHRY, CDR2 SYGVKD. This CDR3 spans 14 amino acids. V was clipped by 0 bases and J by 3 bases, with 7 bases between them.

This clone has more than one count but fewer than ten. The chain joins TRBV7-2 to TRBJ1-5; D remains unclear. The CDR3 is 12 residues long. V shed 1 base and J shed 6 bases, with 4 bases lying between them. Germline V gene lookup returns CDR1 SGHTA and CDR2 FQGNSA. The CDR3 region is CASSLGGQPQHF. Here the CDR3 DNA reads TGTGCCAGCAGCTTAGGCGGTCAGCCCCAGCATTTT.

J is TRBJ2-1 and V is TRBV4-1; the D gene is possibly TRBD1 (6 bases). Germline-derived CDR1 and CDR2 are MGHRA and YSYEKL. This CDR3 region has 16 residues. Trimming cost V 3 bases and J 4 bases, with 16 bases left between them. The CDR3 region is CASSQNRDNRYNEQFF. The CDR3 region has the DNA TGCGCCAGCAGCCAGAACCGGGACAACCGATACAATGAGCAGTTCTTC.

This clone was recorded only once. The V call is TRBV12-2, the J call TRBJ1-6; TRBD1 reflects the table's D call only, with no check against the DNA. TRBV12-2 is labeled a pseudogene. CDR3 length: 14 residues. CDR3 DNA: TGTGCAAGTCGCTTGGGAGGGGACAGGGCACCCCTCCACTTT. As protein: CASRLGGDRAPLHF.

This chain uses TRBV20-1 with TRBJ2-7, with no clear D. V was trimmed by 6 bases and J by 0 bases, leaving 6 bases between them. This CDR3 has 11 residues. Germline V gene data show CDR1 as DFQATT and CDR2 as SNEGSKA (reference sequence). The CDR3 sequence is CSAANSYEQYF. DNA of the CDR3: TGCAGTGCAGCTAACTCCTACGAGCAGTACTTC.

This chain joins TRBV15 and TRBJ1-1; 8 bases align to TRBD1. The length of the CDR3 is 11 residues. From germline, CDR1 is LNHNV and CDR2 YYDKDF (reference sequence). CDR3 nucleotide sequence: TGTGCAACAGGGGGGGACACTGAAGCTTTCTTT. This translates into CATGGDTEAFF. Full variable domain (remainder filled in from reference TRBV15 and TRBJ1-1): DAMVIQNPRYQVTQFGKPVTLSCSQTLNHNVMYWYQQKSSQAPKLLFHYYDKDFNNEADTPDNFQSRRPNTSFCFLDIRSPGLGDTAMYLCATGGDTEAFFGQGTRLTVV.

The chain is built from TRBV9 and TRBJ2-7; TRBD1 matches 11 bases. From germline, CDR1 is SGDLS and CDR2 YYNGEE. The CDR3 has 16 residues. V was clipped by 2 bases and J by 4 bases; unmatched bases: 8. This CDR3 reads CASSVGGGQGVYEQYF. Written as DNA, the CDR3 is TGTGCCAGCAGCGTGGGAGGGGGACAGGGGGTGTACGAGCAGTACTTC.

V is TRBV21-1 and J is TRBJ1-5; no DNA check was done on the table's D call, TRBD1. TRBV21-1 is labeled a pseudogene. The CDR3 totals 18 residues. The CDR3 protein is CASSKDFPQVLSNQPQHF. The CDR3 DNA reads TGTGCCAGCAGCAAAGATTTCCCGCAGGTTCTCAGCAATCAGCCCCAGCATTTT.